The rows below give T cell receptor beta chains drawn from one sample of a study of shared clonotypes between healthy human individuals. The data were produced by immunoSEQ multiplex PCR, yet TCRdb's version contains in-frame clones alone and is incomplete. This table holds about 990,000 clones, approximately 78% found once. The sample comprised memory CD4+ T cells from PBMCs. Receptors were obtained from a man aged 18-30 years in good health. Some clones in this sample may be carry-over from other donors' samples. The CDR3 runs from the conserved cysteine through the conserved F or W. Fields, in order: clone size, D gene, V gene, J gene, CDR3 DNA, CDR3 protein. D genes are given only for firm matches. Only part of the rows carry a size: once, few, many, or a class if the clone is expanded.

>-|-|TRBV5-1|TRBJ1-5
TGCGCCAGCAGCTTCGCAGGGGCGGGCAATCAGCCCCAGCATTTT
CASSFAGAGNQPQHF
>once|TRBD2|TRBV5-4|TRBJ2-1
TGTGCCAGCAGTTACCCTTTGCGGGAGTATACCGGGGAGCAGTTCTTC
CASSYPLREYTGEQFF
>-|-|TRBV7-6|TRBJ1-1
TGTGCCAGCAGCTCACAGTCGGGAGGCATGAACACTGAAGCTTTCTTT
CASSSQSGGMNTEAFF
>once|-|TRBV28|TRBJ1-4
TGTGCCAGCAGGCGGCGGACCCCAACTAATGAAAAACTGTTTTTT
CASRRRTPTNEKLFF
>few|TRBD2|TRBV5-1|TRBJ2-1
TGCGCCAGCGGGGCCGCGGGAGGGAGGGTAAGCTCCTACAATGAGCAGTTCTTC
CASGAAGGRVSSYNEQFF
>few|-|TRBV7-2|TRBJ1-2
TGTGCCAGCAGCTTAGCGAGGCAGGGCAATGGCTACACCTTC
CASSLARQGNGYTF
>-|-|TRBV2|TRBJ1-2
TGTGCCAGCAGTGACCGTTATGGCTACACCTTC
CASSDRYGYTF
>-|TRBD1|TRBV28|TRBJ2-3
TGTGCCAGCAGGCCGACAGGGGGCGGGTCAGATACGCAGTATTTT
CASRPTGGGSDTQYF
>-|-|TRBV5-1|TRBJ1-2
TGCGCCAGCCGCCAAGAAGGGTATGGCTACACCTTC
CASRQEGYGYTF
>-|TRBD1|TRBV5-1|TRBJ2-3
TGCGCCAGCAGCTTGCCTCCGCAGGGGGTAGCAGATACGCAGTATTTT
CASSLPPQGVADTQYF
>-|TRBD2|TRBV5-6|TRBJ2-1
TGTGCCAGCAGCAACCCTCCGGGACTAGGAATCGGGGAGCAGTTCTTC
CASSNPPGLGIGEQFF
>-|-|TRBV20-1|TRBJ2-5
TGCAGTGCCCACTACCAAGAGACCCAGTACTTC
CSAHYQETQYF
>-|-|TRBV28|TRBJ1-5
TGTGCCATCCACAGGGTAAATCAGCCCCAGCATTTT
CAIHRVNQPQHF
>-|-|TRBV12-5|TRBJ2-3
TGTGCTAGTGGTTGGGACACAGATACGCAGTATTTT
CASGWDTDTQYF
>-|TRBD2|TRBV6-1|TRBJ2-2
TGTGCCAGCAGACTAGCGAAGAACACCGGGGAGCTGTTTTTT
CASRLAKNTGELFF
>-|-|TRBV29-1|TRBJ1-2
TGCAGCGTTGGGAACAGGGCGGGCTATGGCTACACCTTC
CSVGNRAGYGYTF
>-|-|TRBV23-1|TRBJ2-7
TGCGCCAGCAGTCAAACCCGGGACAGGGCCTTTCCAGGACTAGCGGACTACGAGCAGTACTTC
CASSQTRDRAFPGLADYEQYF
>-|-|TRBV7-2|TRBJ2-7
TGTGCCAGCAGCTTGCAAGCGGTTTCCTACGAGCAGTACTTC
CASSLQAVSYEQYF
>-|-|TRBV7-2|TRBJ1-2
TGTGCCAGCAGCTTAGGAACAAGTGCTGGCTACACCTTC
CASSLGTSAGYTF
>-|TRBD1|TRBV2|TRBJ2-1
TGTGCCAGCAGTGGAAGGACAGGGGGCACTGAGCAGTTCTTC
CASSGRTGGTEQFF
>-|TRBD1|TRBV7-9|TRBJ1-1
TGTGCCAGCAGCGAAGGGGGCGCAGCTTTCTTT
CASSEGGAAFF
>-|-|TRBV14|TRBJ2-1
TGTGCCAGCAGCCAGGGACACAATGAGCAGTTCTTC
CASSQGHNEQFF
>-|-|TRBV6-1|TRBJ2-3
TGTGCCTGTCAACAGGGTATTTTCACAGATACGCAGTATTTT
CACQQGIFTDTQYF
>-|-|TRBV9|TRBJ2-5
TGTGCCAGCAGCGTAGCCGGAGGGGCCTTCCAAGAGACCCAGTACTTC
CASSVAGGAFQETQYF
>-|-|TRBV6-4|TRBJ1-1
TGTGCCAGCAGTGATAGGATTTGGGACACTGAAGCTTTCTTT
CASSDRIWDTEAFF
>-|TRBD1|TRBV27|TRBJ2-3
TGTGCCAGCCCCCCGCCCGGGACAGGGTTTTTCACAGATACGCAGTATTTT
CASPPPGTGFFTDTQYF
>-|-|TRBV2|TRBJ2-7
TGTGCCAGCAGTGCCCTTAGCGGAACCTACGAGCAGTACTTC
CASSALSGTYEQYF